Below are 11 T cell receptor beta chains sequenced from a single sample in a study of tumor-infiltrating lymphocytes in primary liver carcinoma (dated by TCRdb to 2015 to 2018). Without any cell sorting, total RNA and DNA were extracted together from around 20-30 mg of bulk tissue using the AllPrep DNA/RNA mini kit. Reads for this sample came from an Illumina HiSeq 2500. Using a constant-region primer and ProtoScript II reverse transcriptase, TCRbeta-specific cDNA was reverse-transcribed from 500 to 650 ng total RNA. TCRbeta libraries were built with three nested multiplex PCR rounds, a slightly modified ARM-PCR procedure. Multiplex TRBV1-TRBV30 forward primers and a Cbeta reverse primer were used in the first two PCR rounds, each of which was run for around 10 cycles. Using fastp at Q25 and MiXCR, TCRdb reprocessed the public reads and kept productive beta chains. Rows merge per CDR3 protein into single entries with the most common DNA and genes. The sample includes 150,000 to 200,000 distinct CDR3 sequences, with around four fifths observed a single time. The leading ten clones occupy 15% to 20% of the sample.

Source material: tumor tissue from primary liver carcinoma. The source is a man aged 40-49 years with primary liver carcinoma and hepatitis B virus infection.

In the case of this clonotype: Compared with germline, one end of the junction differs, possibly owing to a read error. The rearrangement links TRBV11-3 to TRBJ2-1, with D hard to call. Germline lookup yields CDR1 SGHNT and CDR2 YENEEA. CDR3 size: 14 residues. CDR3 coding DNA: TGTGCCAGCAGCTCAGGCGCCTCGAACAATGAGCAGTTTTTC. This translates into CASSSGASNNEQFF.

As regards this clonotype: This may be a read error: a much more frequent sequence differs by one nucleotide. CDR3 region: CASSSGLDLHEQYF. The DNA of the CDR3 is TGTGCCAGCAGCTCCGGACTGGATCTCCACGAGCAGTACTTC. The V call is TRBV7-9, the J call TRBJ2-7; a possible D gene is TRBD2 (5 bases). The V gene's germline CDR1 is SEHNR and CDR2 FQNEAQ (reference sequence). The CDR3 is 14 amino acids. The germline V and J ends were trimmed by 4 bases and 5 bases, with 15 bases remaining between them.

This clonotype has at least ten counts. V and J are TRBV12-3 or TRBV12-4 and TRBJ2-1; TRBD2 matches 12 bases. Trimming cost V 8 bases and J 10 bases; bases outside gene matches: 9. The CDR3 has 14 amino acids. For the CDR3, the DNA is TGTGCCAGCCTCTCTAGCGGGAGGGCGGGGGAGCAGTTCTTC. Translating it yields CASLSSGRAGEQFF.

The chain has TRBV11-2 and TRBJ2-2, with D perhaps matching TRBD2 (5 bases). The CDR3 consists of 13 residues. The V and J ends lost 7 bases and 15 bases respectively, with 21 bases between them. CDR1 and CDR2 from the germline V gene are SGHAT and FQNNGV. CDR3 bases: TGTGCCAGCAACCAAGGTGTGGCCGGGAAGATGTTTTTT. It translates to CASNQGVAGKMFF.

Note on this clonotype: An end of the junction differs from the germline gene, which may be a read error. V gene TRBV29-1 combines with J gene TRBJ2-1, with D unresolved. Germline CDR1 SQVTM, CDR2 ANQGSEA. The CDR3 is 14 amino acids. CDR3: CNLALGETYNELFF. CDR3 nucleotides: TGCAACCTTGCCCTCGGTGAAACCTACAATGAGCTGTTCTTC.

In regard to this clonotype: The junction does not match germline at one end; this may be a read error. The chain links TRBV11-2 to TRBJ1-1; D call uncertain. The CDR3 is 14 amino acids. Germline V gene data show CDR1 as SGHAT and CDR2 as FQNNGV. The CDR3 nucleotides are TGCGCCAGCAGCCCCCTCTGGCCGAAAACTGAAGCTTTCTTT. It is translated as CASSPLWPKTEAFF.

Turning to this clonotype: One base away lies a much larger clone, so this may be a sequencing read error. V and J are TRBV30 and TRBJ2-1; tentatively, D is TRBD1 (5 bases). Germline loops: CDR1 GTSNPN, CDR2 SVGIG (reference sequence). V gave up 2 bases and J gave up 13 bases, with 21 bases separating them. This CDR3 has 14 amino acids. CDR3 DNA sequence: TGTGCCTGGAGTCCAACCTGGACATCCAGGGTTCAGTTCTTC. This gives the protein CAWSPTWTSRVQFF.

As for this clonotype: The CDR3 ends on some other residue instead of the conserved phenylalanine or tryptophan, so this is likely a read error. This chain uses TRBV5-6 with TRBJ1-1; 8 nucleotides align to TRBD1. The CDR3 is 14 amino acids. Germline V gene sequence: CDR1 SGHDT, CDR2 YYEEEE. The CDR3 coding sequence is TGTGTCAGCAGCGCACGACAGGGGCGGACTGAAGCTTTCTTA. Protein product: CVSSARQGRTEAFL.

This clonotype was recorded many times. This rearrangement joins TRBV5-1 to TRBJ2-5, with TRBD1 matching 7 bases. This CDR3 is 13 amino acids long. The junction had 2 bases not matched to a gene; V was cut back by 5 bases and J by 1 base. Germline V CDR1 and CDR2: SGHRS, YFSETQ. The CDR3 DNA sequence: TGCGCCAGCAGGACAGGGCTCCAAGAGACCCAGTACTTC. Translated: CASRTGLQETQYF.

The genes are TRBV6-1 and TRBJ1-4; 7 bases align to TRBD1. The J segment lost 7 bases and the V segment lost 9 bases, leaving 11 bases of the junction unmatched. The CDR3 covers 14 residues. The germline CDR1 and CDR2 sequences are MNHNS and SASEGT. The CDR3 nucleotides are TGTGCCAGGAGTAAGGACAGGAAGAGTGAAAAACTGTTTTTT. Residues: CARSKDRKSEKLFF.

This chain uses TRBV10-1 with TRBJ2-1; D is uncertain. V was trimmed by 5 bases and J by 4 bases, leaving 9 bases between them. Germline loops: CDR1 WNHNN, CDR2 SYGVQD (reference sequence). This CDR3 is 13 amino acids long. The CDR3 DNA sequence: TGCGCCAGCAGTACTGAACATTACAATGAGCAGTTCTTC. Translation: CASSTEHYNEQFF.